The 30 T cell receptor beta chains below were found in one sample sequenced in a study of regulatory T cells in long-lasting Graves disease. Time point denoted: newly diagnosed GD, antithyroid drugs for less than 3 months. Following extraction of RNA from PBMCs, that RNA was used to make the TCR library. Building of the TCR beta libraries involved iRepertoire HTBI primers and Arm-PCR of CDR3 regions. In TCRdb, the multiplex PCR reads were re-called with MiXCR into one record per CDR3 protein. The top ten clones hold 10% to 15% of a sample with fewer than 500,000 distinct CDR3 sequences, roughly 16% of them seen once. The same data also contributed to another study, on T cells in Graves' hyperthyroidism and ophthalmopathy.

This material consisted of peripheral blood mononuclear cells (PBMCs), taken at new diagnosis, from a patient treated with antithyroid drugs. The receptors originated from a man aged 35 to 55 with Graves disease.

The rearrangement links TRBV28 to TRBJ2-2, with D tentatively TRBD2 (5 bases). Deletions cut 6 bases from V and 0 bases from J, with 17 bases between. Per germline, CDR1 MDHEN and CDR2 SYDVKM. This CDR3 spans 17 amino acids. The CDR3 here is CASRQPPWTSNTGELFF. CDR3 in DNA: TGTGCCAGCAGACAACCCCCTTGGACTTCGAACACCGGGGAGCTGTTTTTT.

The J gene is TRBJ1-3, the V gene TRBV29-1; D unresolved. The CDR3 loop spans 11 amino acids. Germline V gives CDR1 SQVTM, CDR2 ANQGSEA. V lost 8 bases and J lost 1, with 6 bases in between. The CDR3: CSIGSGNTIYF. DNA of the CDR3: TGCAGCATAGGTTCTGGAAACACCATATATTTT. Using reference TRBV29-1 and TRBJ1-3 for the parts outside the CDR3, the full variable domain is SAVISQKPSRDICQRGTSLTIQCQVDSQVTMMFWYRQQPGQSLTLIATANQGSEATYESGFVIDKFPISRPNLTFSTLTVSNMSPEDSSIYLCSIGSGNTIYFGEGSWLTVV.

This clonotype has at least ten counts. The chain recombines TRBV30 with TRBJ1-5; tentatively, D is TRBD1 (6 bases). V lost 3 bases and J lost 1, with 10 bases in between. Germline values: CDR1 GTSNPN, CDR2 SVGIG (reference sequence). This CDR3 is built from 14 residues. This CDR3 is CAWRQGVSNQPQHF. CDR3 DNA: TGTGCCTGGAGACAGGGAGTAAGCAATCAGCCCCAGCATTTT.

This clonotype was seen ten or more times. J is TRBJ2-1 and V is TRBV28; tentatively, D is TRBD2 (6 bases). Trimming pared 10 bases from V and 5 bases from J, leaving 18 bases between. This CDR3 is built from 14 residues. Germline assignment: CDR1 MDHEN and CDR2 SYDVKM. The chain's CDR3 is CAIKQGSGNNEQFF. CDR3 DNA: TGTGCCATCAAACAAGGTAGCGGTAACAATGAGCAGTTCTTC.

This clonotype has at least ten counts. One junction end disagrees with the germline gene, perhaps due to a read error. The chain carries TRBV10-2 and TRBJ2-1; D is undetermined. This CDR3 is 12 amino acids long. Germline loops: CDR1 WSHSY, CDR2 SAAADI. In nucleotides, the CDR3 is TGTGCCAGCAGTGAGTGGTACAATGAGCAGTTCTTC. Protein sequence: CASSEWYNEQFF.

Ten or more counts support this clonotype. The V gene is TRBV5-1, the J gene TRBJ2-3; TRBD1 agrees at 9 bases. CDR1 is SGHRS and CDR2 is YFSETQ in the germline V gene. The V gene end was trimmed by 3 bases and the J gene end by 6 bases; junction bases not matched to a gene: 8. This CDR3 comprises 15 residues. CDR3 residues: CASSSDGTGMDTQYF. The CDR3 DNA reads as TGCGCCAGCAGCTCCGACGGGACAGGGATGGATACGCAGTATTTT.

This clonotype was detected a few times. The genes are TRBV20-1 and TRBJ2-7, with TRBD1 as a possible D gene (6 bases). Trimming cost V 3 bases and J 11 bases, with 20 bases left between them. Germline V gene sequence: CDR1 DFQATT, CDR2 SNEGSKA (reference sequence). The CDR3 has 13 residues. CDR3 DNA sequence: TGCAGTGCTAGGCCAGGGGCCGTAACGGAGGAGTACTTC. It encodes CSARPGAVTEEYF.

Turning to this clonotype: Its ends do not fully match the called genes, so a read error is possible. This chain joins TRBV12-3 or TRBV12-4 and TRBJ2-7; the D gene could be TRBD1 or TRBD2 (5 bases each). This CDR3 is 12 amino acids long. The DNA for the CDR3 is TGTGCCAGCAGTTTTCATGAGGGGCCGCAAACCTTC. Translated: CASSFHEGPQTF.

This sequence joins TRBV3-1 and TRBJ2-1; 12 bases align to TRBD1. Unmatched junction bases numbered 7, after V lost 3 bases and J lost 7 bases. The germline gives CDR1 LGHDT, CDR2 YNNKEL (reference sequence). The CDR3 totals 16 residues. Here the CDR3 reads CASSQTGTGGRNEQFF. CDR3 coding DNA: TGTGCCAGCAGCCAGACCGGGACAGGGGGCCGAAATGAGCAGTTCTTC.

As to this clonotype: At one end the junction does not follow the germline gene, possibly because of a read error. This CDR3 is CTRRQGGFSPGNTIYF. CDR3 bases: TGTACCAGAAGACAGGGCGGATTTAGTCCTGGAAACACCATATATTTT. This chain links TRBV6-1 with TRBJ1-3; 7 bases map to TRBD1. This CDR3 spans 16 amino acids. Looked up from germline, CDR1 is MNHNS and CDR2 is SASEGT.

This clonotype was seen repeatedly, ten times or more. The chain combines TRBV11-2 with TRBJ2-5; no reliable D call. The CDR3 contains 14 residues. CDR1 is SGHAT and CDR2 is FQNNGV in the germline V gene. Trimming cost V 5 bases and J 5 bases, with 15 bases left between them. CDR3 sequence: CASSTAIVTETQYF. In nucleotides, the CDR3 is TGTGCCAGCAGCACCGCGATAGTGACCGAGACCCAGTACTTC.

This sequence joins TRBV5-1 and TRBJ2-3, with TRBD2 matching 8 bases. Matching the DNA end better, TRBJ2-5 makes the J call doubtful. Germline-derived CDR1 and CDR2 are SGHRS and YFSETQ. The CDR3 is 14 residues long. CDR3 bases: TGCGCCAGCAGAACTACTAGCGGTCCAGAGACCCAGTACTTC. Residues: CASRTTSGPETQYF.

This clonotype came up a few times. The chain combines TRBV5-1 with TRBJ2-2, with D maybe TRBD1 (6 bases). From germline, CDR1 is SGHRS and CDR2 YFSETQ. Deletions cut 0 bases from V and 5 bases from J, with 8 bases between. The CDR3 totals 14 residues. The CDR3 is CASSLGQETGELFF. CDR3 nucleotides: TGCGCCAGCAGCTTGGGACAGGAAACCGGGGAGCTGTTTTTT.

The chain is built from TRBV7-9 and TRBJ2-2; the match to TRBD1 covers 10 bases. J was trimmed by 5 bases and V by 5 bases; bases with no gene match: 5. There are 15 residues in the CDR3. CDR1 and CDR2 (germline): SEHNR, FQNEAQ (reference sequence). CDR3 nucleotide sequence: TGTGCCAGCAGCCGGACAGGGGGGGTAACCGGGGAGCTGTTTTTT. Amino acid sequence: CASSRTGGVTGELFF. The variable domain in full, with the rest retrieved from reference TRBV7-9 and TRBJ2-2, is DTGVSQNPRHKITKRGQNVTFRCDPISEHNRLYWYRQTLGQGPEFLTYFQNEAQLEKSRLLSDRFSAERPKGSFSTLEIQRTEQGDSAMYLCASSRTGGVTGELFFGEGSRLTVL.

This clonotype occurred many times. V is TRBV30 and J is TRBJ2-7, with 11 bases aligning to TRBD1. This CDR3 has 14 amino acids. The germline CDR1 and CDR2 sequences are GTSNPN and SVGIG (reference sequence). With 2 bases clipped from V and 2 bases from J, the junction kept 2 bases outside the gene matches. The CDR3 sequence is CAWSWGQGAYEQYF. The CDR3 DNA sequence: TGTGCCTGGAGTTGGGGACAGGGGGCCTACGAGCAGTACTTC.

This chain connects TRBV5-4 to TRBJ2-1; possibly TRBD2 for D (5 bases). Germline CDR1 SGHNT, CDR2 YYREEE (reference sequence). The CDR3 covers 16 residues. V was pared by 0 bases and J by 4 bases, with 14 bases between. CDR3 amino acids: CASSLGRPEGYNEQFF. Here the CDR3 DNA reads TGTGCCAGCAGCTTGGGGCGCCCTGAGGGTTACAATGAGCAGTTCTTC. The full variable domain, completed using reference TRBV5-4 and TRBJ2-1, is ETGVTQSPTHLIKTRGQQVTLRCSSQSGHNTVSWYQQALGQGPQFIFQYYREEENGRGNFPPRFSGLQFPNYSSELNVNALELDDSALYLCASSLGRPEGYNEQFFGPGTRLTVL.

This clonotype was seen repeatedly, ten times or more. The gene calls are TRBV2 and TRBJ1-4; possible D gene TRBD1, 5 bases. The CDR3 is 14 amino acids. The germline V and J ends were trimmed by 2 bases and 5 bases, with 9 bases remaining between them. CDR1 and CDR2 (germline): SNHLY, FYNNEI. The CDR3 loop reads CASSERGLNEKLFF. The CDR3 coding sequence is TGTGCCAGCAGTGAAAGGGGCCTCAATGAAAAACTGTTTTTT.

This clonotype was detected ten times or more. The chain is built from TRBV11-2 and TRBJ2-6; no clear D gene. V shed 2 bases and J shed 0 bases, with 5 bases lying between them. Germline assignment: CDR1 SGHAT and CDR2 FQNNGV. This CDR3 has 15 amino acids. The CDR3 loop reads CASSLMYSGANVLTF. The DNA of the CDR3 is TGTGCCAGCAGCTTAATGTACTCTGGGGCCAACGTCCTGACTTTC.

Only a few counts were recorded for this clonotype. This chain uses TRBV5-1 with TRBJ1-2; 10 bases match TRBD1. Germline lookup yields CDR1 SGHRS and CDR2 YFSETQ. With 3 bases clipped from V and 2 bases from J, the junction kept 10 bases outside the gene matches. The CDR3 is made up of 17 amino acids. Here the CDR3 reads CASSSPPGTGENYGYTF. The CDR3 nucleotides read TGCGCCAGCAGCTCGCCGCCGGGGACAGGGGAGAACTATGGCTACACCTTC.

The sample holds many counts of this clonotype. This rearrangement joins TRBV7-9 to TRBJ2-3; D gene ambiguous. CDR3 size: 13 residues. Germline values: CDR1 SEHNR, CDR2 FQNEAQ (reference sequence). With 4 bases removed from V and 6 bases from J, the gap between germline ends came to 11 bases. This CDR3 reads CASSSAVKDTQYF. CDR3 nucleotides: TGTGCCAGCAGCTCCGCCGTCAAGGATACGCAGTATTTT.

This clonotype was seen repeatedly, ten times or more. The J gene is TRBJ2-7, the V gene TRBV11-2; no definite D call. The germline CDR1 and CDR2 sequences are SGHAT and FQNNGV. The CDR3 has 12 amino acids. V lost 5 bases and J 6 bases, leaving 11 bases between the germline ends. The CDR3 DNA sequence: TGTGCCAGCAGCCCCAGCCGGCTCGAGCAGTACTTC. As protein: CASSPSRLEQYF.

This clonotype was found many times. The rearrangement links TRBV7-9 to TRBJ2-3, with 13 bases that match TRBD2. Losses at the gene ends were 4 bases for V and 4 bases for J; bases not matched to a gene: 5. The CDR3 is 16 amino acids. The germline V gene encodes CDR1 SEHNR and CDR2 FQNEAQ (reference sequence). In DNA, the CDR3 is TGTGCCAGCAGCTCACTAGCGGGAGGGCCCCCAGATACGCAGTATTTT. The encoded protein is CASSSLAGGPPDTQYF. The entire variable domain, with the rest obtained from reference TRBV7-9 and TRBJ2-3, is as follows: DTGVSQNPRHKITKRGQNVTFRCDPISEHNRLYWYRQTLGQGPEFLTYFQNEAQLEKSRLLSDRFSAERPKGSFSTLEIQRTEQGDSAMYLCASSSLAGGPPDTQYFGPGTRLTVL.

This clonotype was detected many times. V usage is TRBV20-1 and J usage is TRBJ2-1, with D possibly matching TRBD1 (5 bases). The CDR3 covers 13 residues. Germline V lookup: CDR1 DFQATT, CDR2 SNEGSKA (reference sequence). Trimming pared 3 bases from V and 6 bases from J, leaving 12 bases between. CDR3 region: CSASSSRVNEQFF. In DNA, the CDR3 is TGCAGTGCTAGTTCCTCCAGGGTCAATGAGCAGTTCTTC.

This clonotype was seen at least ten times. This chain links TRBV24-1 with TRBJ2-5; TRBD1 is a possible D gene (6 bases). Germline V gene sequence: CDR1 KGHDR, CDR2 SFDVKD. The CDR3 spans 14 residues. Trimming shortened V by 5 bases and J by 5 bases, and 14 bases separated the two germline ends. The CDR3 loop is CATSAWGQSETQYF. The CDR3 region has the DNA TGTGCCACCAGTGCTTGGGGGCAGAGTGAGACCCAGTACTTC.

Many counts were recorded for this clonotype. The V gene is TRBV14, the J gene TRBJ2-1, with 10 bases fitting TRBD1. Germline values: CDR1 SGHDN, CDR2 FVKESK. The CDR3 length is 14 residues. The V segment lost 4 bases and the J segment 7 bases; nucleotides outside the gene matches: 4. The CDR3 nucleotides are TGTGCCAGCAGCCGCCGGGACAGGGGTAATGAGCAGTTCTTC. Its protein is CASSRRDRGNEQFF.

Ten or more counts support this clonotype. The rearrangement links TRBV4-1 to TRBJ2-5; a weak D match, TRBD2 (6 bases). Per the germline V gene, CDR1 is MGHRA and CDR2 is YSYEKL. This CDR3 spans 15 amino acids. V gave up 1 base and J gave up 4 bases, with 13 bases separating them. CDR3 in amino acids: CASSQGRLDRETQYF. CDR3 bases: TGCGCCAGCAGCCAAGGCCGACTAGATAGAGAGACCCAGTACTTC.

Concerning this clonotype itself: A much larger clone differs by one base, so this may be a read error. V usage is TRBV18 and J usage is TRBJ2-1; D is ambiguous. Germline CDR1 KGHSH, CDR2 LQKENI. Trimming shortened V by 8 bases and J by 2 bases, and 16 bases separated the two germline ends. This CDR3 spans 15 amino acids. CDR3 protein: CASSPWGRAYNEQFF. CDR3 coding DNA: TGTGCCAGCAGTCCCTGGGGAAGAGCCTACAATGAGCAGTTCTTC.

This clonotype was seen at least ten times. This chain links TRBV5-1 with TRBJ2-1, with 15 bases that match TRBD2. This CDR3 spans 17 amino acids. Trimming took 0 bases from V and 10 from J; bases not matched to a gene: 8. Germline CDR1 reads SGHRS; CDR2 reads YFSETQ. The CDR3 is CASSLVGTSGRFNEQFF. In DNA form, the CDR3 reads TGCGCCAGCAGCTTGGTAGGGACTAGCGGGAGGTTCAACGAGCAGTTCTTC.

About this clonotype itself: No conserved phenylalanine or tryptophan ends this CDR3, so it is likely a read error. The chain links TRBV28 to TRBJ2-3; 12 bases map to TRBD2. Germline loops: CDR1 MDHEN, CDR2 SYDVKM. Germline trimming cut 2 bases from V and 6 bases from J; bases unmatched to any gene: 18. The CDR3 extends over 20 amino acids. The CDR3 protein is CASSLRTSGNLIKVSDTQYL. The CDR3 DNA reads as TGTGCCAGCAGTTTAAGGACTAGCGGGAATTTGATAAAAGTTTCCGATACGCAGTATCTT.

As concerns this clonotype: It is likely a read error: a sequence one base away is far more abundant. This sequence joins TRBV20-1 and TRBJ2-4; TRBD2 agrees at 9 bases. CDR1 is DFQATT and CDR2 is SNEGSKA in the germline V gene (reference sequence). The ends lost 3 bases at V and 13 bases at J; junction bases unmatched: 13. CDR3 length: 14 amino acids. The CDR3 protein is CSASGVAGAHEQYF. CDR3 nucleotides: TGCAGTGCTAGTGGGGTAGCGGGAGCCCATGAGCAGTACTTC.